Reported below is one T cell receptor (beta chain). This sample stems from a study of blood T cell repertoires in COVID-19. How the authors handled the data: Using reference gene primer amplification, nucleated cell counts were estimated. Measured with immunoSEQ multiplex PCR; TCRdb has only the in-frame clones, and not every one. V, J and clone size are those of that table, while D and trimming were read from the DNA. The sample has around 290,000 clones, 75% to 90% seen once. The CDR3 covers 15 residues. CDR1 is LNHDA and CDR2 is SQIVND in the germline V gene (reference sequence). The V gene lost 3 bases and the J gene lost 2 bases, with 11 bases spanning the gap.

J is TRBJ1-5 and V is TRBV19, with D hard to call. Sequenced material: PBMCs or T cells enriched from blood (not recorded which). The receptor was derived from a woman in her thirties or forties who had recovered from COVID-19. The CDR3 region has the DNA TGTGCCAGTAGTATGTGGCAGGAGGGCAATCAGCCCCAGCATTTT. Its translation: CASSMWQEGNQPQHF.